This T cell receptor beta chain was identified during a study of blood T cell repertoires in COVID-19. The overall study: Samples taken during acute and convalescent COVID-19 were collected in the United States, Italy and Spain.

There are 14 residues in the CDR3. The V gene's germline CDR1 is LNHDA and CDR2 SQIVND (reference sequence). V dropped 5 bases and J dropped 4 bases, with 12 bases sitting between them. In the original workflow: It was from reference gene primer amplification that nucleated cell counts were estimated. Produced via immunoSEQ multiplex PCR; TCRdb's table is partial and in-frame only. For V, J and clone size, that table is used; D and trimming come from the DNA. The sample lists approximately 290,000 clones, 89% occurring once. The origin of this receptor is a woman younger than 45 with COVID-19, enrolled during active disease. The chain joins TRBV19 to TRBJ1-3, with D possibly matching TRBD1 (5 bases). Sequencing was carried out using peripheral blood. The CDR3 DNA reads as TGTGCCAGTAGTCGGGCAGGGCTGGGAAACACCATATATTTT. Its translation: CASSRAGLGNTIYF.